Reported below is one T cell receptor (beta chain). The data stem from a study of technical replicates of blood from a few donors. CDR3 length equals 16 residues. Trimming removed 5 bases at V and 7 bases at J, with 23 bases between. Germline CDR1 reads SEHNR; CDR2 reads FQNEAQ (reference sequence). Repertoires were generated with immunoSEQ multiplex PCR, while TCRdb's copy carries only in-frame clones and drops some. Of tens of thousands of clones in the sample, around 96% were seen once. The sequenced sample was PBMCs. The sequence was obtained from a human donor in good health. Some clones in this sample may be carry-over from other donors' samples. The rearrangement uses TRBV7-9 and TRBJ2-5, with TRBD1 as a possible D gene (6 bases). CDR3 in amino acids: CASSTGRGDNPGTQYF. As DNA, the CDR3 is TGTGCCAGCAGCACCGGTAGAGGGGACAACCCGGGGACCCAGTACTTC.